This TCR beta chain originates from a study of T cell responses to AZD1222 COVID-19 vaccine. Study outcomes and limitations: Recipients of AZD1222 seropositive at baseline numbered only five or six. Increases in Spike-specific TCR breadth and depth were seen after two AZD1222 doses.

Trimming removed 5 bases from V and 1 base from J; junction bases left unmatched: 4. CDR3 length equals 15 residues. In germline, CDR1 is LNHDA, CDR2 SQIVND (reference sequence). A note on this clone: What it binds is not known.

Repertoires were generated with immunoSEQ multiplex PCR, while TCRdb's copy carries only in-frame clones and drops some. Counted here are about 160,000 clones, about 91% occurring once; the ten biggest clones make up about 4.6%. This chain joins TRBV19 and TRBJ1-1, with 10 bases matching TRBD1. This sample comprised peripheral blood, obtained on day 0 of MenACWY control vaccination. The sequence came from an adult in good health. CDR3 sequence (DNA): TGTGCCAGTAGTTGGGACAGGGGAGGGAACACTGAAGCTTTCTTT. Translating it yields CASSWDRGGNTEAFF.